This entry concerns a single T cell receptor (beta chain). The sample originates from a study of shared clonotypes between healthy human individuals. Germline V lookup: CDR1 SGDLS, CDR2 YYNGEE. This CDR3 is built from 15 residues. With V trimmed by 2 bases and J by 5 bases, 5 bases remained unmatched. Sequencing used immunoSEQ multiplex PCR; TCRdb keeps in-frame clones, though not all of them. The table lists roughly 700,000 clones, 90% of them singletons. The sequence was collected from a man aged 18 to 29 in good health. Some clones in this sample may be carry-over from other donors' samples. Input material: memory CD8+ T cells from PBMCs. The sample's subset: CD45RO+ cells pooled with CCR7-negative TemRA cells. The chain links TRBV9 to TRBJ2-1; 9 bases match TRBD2. The CDR3 DNA is TGTGCCAGCAGCGTTGCGGGGGGGTTAAACAATGAGCAGTTCTTC. Translating gives CASSVAGGLNNEQFF.